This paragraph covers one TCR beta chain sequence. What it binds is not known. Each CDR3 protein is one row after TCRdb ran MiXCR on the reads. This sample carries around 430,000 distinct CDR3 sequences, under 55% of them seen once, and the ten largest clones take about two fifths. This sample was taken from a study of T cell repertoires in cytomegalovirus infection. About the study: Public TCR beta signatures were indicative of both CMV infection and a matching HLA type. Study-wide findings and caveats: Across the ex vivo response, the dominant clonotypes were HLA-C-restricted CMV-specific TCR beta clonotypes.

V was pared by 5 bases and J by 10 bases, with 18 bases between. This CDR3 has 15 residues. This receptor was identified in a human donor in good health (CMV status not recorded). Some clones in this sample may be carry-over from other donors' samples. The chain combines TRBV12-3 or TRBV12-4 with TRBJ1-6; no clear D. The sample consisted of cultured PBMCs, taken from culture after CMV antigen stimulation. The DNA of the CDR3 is TGTGCCAGCAGTCCTTTTTCCCTCCTCGGATCACCCCTCCACTTT. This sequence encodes CASSPFSLLGSPLHF.